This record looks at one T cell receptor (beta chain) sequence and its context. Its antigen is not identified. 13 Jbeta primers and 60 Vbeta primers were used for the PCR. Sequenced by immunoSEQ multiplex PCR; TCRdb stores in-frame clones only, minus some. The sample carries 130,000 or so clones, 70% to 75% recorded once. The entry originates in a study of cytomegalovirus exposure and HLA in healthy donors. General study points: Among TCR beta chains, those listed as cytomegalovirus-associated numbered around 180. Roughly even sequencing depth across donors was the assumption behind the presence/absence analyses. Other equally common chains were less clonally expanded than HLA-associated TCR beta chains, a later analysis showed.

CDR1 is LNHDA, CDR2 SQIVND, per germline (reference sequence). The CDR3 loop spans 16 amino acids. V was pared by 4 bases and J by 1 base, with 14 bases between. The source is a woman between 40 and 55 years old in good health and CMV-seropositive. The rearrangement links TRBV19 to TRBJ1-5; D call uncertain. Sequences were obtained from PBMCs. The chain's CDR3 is CASSTQKGGSNQPQHF. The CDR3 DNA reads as TGTGCCAGTAGTACCCAAAAAGGCGGGAGCAATCAGCCCCAGCATTTT.